This TCR beta chain was sequenced for a study of early T cells in non-severe SARS-CoV-2 infection. Study-level background: The input, bulk RNA from unsorted whole blood, was sequenced, and chains were unpaired.

Findings of the study overall: VDJdb matching skewed toward anti-spike CD8 responses, missing private and CD4 specificities.

Molecules of cDNA were individually given unique molecular identifiers that were attached to them. MiXCR was run by TCRdb on the 5' RACE reads, yielding one entry per CDR3 protein. This table has about 50,000 distinct CDR3 sequences, about 15% appearing once. The V gene's germline CDR1 is SGHAT and CDR2 FQNNGV. The V gene lost 4 bases and the J gene lost 1 base, with 14 bases spanning the gap. The CDR3 runs 15 residues. On this clonotype itself: Its cognate antigen is unknown.

The chain is built from TRBV11-2 and TRBJ2-7; D is possibly TRBD1 or TRBD2 (5 bases each). The receptor comes from an adult who was a healthcare worker with PCR-confirmed SARS-CoV-2 infection or an uninfected control (not recorded which). The source was whole blood, collected at baseline. The CDR3 region has the DNA TGTGCCAGCAGCTCTGGGGGTCTCCCTTCCTACGAGCAGTACTTC. Its protein is CASSSGGLPSYEQYF. Full variable domain (rest looked up from reference TRBV11-2 and TRBJ2-7): EAGVAQSPRYKIIEKRQSVAFWCNPISGHATLYWYQQILGQGPKLLIQFQNNGVVDDSQLPKDRFSAERLKGVDSTLKIQPAKLEDSAVYLCASSSGGLPSYEQYFGPGTRLTVT.